This T cell receptor beta chain originates from a study of blood T cell repertoires in COVID-19. Study summary: Samples representing acute and convalescent COVID-19 were sourced from the United States, Italy and Spain.

The CDR3 runs to 13 residues. CDR1 and CDR2 from the germline V gene are GTSNPN and SVGIG (reference sequence). V shed 4 bases and J shed 7 bases, with 16 bases lying between them. Sequenced by immunoSEQ multiplex PCR; TCRdb stores in-frame clones only, minus some. The table has 55,000 to 70,000 clones, 87% seen once; the top ten hold roughly 11%. The receptor's source is a woman between 18 and 30 years old with acute or convalescent COVID-19. Sequencing input: peripheral blood. The chain is built from TRBV30 and TRBJ1-2; D may be TRBD1 (5 bases). CDR3 sequence: CAWTPGHLGGYTF. The CDR3 nucleotides read TGTGCCTGGACCCCCGGACATCTCGGTGGCTACACCTTC. The complete variable domain, with remaining parts taken from reference TRBV30 and TRBJ1-2, reads SQTIHQWPATLVQPVGSPLSLECTVEGTSNPNLYWYRQAAGRGLQLLFYSVGIGQISSEVPQNLSASRPQDRQFILSSKKLLLSDSGFYLCAWTPGHLGGYTFGSGTRLTVV.